Listed below are T cell receptor beta chains from one sample, sequenced in a study of cytomegalovirus exposure and HLA in healthy donors. Sequenced by immunoSEQ multiplex PCR; TCRdb stores in-frame clones only, minus some. The sample contains 100,000 to 150,000 clones, 70% to 80% of which appear only once. Sequencing used PBMCs. These receptors were collected from a female donor in good health and CMV-seronegative. The CDR3 runs from the conserved cysteine through the conserved F or W. The D gene is left open where the match is weak. Expanded clones get a size class; other rows say once, few or many, or leave the size out.

clone size	V gene	J gene	D gene	CDR3 DNA	CDR3 protein
-	TRBV11-2	TRBJ1-2	TRBD1	TGTGCCAGCAGCTTGGGACAGGGGGGTTTCGACTATGGCTACACCTTC	CASSLGQGGFDYGYTF
-	TRBV7-2	TRBJ2-3	-	TGTGCCAGCAGCTTATACCCGCCCCCGGCAGATACGCAGTATTTT	CASSLYPPPADTQYF
few	TRBV7-9	TRBJ2-7	TRBD1	TGTGCCAGCAGTATCGGACAGGGGGCGGAGCAGTACTTC	CASSIGQGAEQYF
once	TRBV7-2	TRBJ2-1	TRBD2	TGTGCCAGCACAAGACAGGGGACTAGCGGGAGCAATGAGCAGTTCTTC	CASTRQGTSGSNEQFF
-	TRBV10-3	TRBJ1-4	-	TGTGCCATCAGTGGGGACTCCTCAACTAATGAAAAACTGTTTTTT	CAISGDSSTNEKLFF
-	TRBV28	TRBJ1-4	-	TGTGCCAGCAGTTTATGGACAGGAGCAACTAATGAAAAACTGTTTTTT	CASSLWTGATNEKLFF
-	TRBV13	TRBJ2-5	TRBD2	TGTGCCAGCAGCTTAGGGGCCAGCGGGAGGGCTGAGACCCAGTACTTC	CASSLGASGRAETQYF
-	TRBV27	TRBJ1-2	-	TGTGCCAGCAGTCCGAGCGGTCAACCCTTAACGGGCTACACCTTC	CASSPSGQPLTGYTF
-	TRBV9	TRBJ2-2	-	TGTGCCAGCAGCGACCGACTTAGCGCGAACACCGGGGAGCTGTTTTTT	CASSDRLSANTGELFF
-	TRBV5-1	TRBJ1-2	TRBD1	TGCGCCAGCAGACCAGGACAGGGTGTTAACTATGGCTACACCTTC	CASRPGQGVNYGYTF
once	TRBV29-1	TRBJ2-7	TRBD2	TGCAGCGCCCTAGCGGGAGAAGGCTACGAGCAGTACTTC	CSALAGEGYEQYF
once	TRBV9	TRBJ1-2	-	TGTGCCAGCAGCGCCCAGGGGTTGGGTGGCTACACCTTC	CASSAQGLGGYTF
-	TRBV27	TRBJ2-5	TRBD2	TGTGCCAGCAGTTGGGCGGGGGGCGAGGGAGAGACCCAGTACTTC	CASSWAGGEGETQYF
-	TRBV7-8	TRBJ2-7	TRBD2	TGTGCCAGCAGCGTTGGACTAGCGGGAGCCCGCGAGCAGTACTTC	CASSVGLAGAREQYF
-	TRBV4-3	TRBJ2-7	-	TGCGCCAGCAGCCAAGATCTTACCGGCTCCTACGAGCAGTACTTC	CASSQDLTGSYEQYF
-	TRBV10-2	TRBJ2-2	TRBD2	TGCGCCAGCAGGAGGTCGGGAGGAGGCACCGGGGAGCTGTTTTTT	CASRRSGGGTGELFF
-	TRBV2	TRBJ2-7	TRBD1	TGTGCCAGCAGGGACAGGGGTTACGAGCAGTACTTC	CASRDRGYEQYF
-	TRBV7-2	TRBJ2-3	TRBD2	TGTGCCAGCACCCCCGGGAGGAGCACAGATACGCAGTATTTT	CASTPGRSTDTQYF
-	TRBV15	TRBJ2-2	TRBD1	TGTGCCACCAGTCCTCAAGCGGGACAGGGCCGCACCGGGGAGCTGTTTTTT	CATSPQAGQGRTGELFF
-	TRBV6-5	TRBJ1-5	-	TGTGCCAGCAGCCCCCTATCGGGCAATCAGCCCCAGCATTTT	CASSPLSGNQPQHF
-	TRBV4-1	TRBJ2-2	TRBD1	TGCGCCAGCAGCCTCCGGGGACAGGGAGACACCGGGGAGCTGTTTTTT	CASSLRGQGDTGELFF
-	TRBV18	TRBJ2-7	TRBD2	TGTGCCAGCTCACCACCAAGGACTAGTATTGCCGAGCAGTACTTC	CASSPPRTSIAEQYF
-	TRBV7-2	TRBJ2-7	TRBD2	TGTGCCAGCAGCTTAGTAGCGGGAGATGGCGAGCAGTACTTC	CASSLVAGDGEQYF
once	TRBV9	TRBJ1-6	-	TGTGCCAGCGGTCGAGATGGGGGCCTTTCACCCCTCCACTTT	CASGRDGGLSPLHF
once	TRBV30	TRBJ1-1	-	TGTGCCTGGAGTCGGGGGTACACTGAAGCTTTCTTT	CAWSRGYTEAFF
-	TRBV5-1	TRBJ2-7	-	TGCGCCAGCAGCTTGGCACAGGCTCTCTCCTACGAGCAGTACTTC	CASSLAQALSYEQYF
-	TRBV5-1	TRBJ2-5	TRBD2	TGCGCCAGCAGCCCGGTCGCGGCGGGAGGACAAGAGACCCAGTACTTC	CASSPVAAGGQETQYF
few	TRBV28	TRBJ2-3	TRBD1	TGTGCCAGCCGGGACAGCGTTAGCACAGATACGCAGTATTTT	CASRDSVSTDTQYF
-	TRBV7-8	TRBJ2-7	-	TGTGCCAGCAGCTTACGGACTCCTACCTACGAGCAGTACTTC	CASSLRTPTYEQYF
-	TRBV2	TRBJ1-6	TRBD1	TGTGCCAGCAGTGGCCGGGACAGTAATTCACCCCTCCACTTT	CASSGRDSNSPLHF
-	TRBV5-1	TRBJ1-1	-	TGCGCCAGCAGCTTGGCGGGGGGTGAGGCTGAAGCTTTCTTT	CASSLAGGEAEAFF
few	TRBV11-2	TRBJ1-5	-	TGTGCCAGCAGCTTAGCCCTCAATCAGCCCCAGCATTTT	CASSLALNQPQHF
-	TRBV11-2	TRBJ2-1	TRBD2	TGTGCCAGCAGCCTAGGACTAGCGGGAGGGCATGAGCAGTTCTTC	CASSLGLAGGHEQFF
-	TRBV9	TRBJ2-1	-	TGTGCCAGCAGCACTCGACAGGGAGGCAATGAGCAGTTCTTC	CASSTRQGGNEQFF
-	TRBV6-6	TRBJ1-1	-	TGTGCCAGCAGTTACAAGACAGGCCAAACTGAAGCTTTCTTT	CASSYKTGQTEAFF
-	TRBV10-1	TRBJ1-3	-	TGCGCCAGCAGGAGCCAGGCTGGAAACACCATATATTTT	CASRSQAGNTIYF
few	TRBV12-1	TRBJ2-7	-	TGTGCCAGCAGCTTTGCCTGGGACAGGGGGCCTGGGGCATGGGAGCAGTACTTC	CASSFAWDRGPGAWEQYF
-	TRBV5-4	TRBJ1-1	TRBD1	TGTGCCAGCAGCCCGGGGACAGGGGGACGAAACACTGAAGCTTTCTTT	CASSPGTGGRNTEAFF
few	TRBV30	TRBJ2-1	-	TGTGCCTGGAGTCTGAGCGGAAGAAGCAATGAGCAGTTCTTC	CAWSLSGRSNEQFF
few	TRBV11-2	TRBJ2-1	TRBD2	TGTGCCAGCAGCCTCTTATCTGCCCTAGCGGGAGGCCCGGGGAATGAGCAGTTCTTC	CASSLLSALAGGPGNEQFF
-	TRBV6-5	TRBJ1-5	-	TGTGCCAGCAGTTACTCACTGAGCAATCAGCCCCAGCATTTT	CASSYSLSNQPQHF
-	TRBV7-9	TRBJ1-5	TRBD1	TGTGCCAGCAGCCCGGGACAGGGGGGGTTTTTGGGCAATCAGCCCCAGCATTTT	CASSPGQGGFLGNQPQHF
-	TRBV19	TRBJ2-1	-	TGTGCCAGTAGTATCACGGGGTACAATGAGCAGTTCTTC	CASSITGYNEQFF
-	TRBV9	TRBJ2-5	TRBD1	TGTGCCAGCAGCGTAGCCGGGACAGGGGGAGAGACCCAGTACTTC	CASSVAGTGGETQYF
few	TRBV6-6	TRBJ2-1	-	TGTGCCAGCAGCCCAACAGGGAATGAGCAGTTCTTC	CASSPTGNEQFF